This record concerns one T cell receptor (beta chain) sequence. Its antigen is unknown. The sample is drawn from a study of regulatory T cells in long-lasting Graves disease. General study findings and limits: Persistent patients had more shared public clonotypes (roughly 2,500) than new patients (about 880).

Through Arm-PCR of CDR3 regions and iRepertoire HTBI primers, TCR beta libraries were built. TCRdb reanalysed the multiplex PCR reads using MiXCR and keeps one entry per CDR3 protein. There are over 250,000 distinct CDR3 sequences in the sample; around a fifth occur only once, and approximately 53% lies in the top ten. V dropped 6 bases and J dropped 10; count of bases not matched to a gene: 11. The germline V gene encodes CDR1 SQVTM and CDR2 ANQGSEA. This CDR3 has 14 amino acids. Time point here: persistent/refractory GD, antithyroid drugs over 5 years with positive TRAb. PBMC RNA served as the TCR library source.

The sample in question was peripheral blood mononuclear cells (PBMCs), obtained when the disease was refractory, from a patient treated with antithyroid drugs. This chain connects TRBV29-1 to TRBJ2-1, with 11 bases lining up with TRBD2. This clonotype originated in a female donor with Graves disease. The CDR3 nucleotides are TGCAGCGTGGGCGGGCTAGCGGGAGGTGGGGAGCAGTTCTTC. Protein product: CSVGGLAGGGEQFF.